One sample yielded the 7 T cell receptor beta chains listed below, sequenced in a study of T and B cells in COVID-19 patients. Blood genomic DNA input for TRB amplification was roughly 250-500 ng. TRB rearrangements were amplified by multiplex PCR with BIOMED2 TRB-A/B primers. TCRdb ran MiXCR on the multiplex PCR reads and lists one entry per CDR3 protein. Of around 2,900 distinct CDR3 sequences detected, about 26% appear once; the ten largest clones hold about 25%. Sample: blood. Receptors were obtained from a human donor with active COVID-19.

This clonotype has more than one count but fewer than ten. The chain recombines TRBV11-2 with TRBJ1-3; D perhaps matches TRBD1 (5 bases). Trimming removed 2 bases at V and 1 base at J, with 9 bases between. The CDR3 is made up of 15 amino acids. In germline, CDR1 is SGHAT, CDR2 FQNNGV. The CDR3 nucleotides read TGTGCCAGCAGCTTATCCAGGGCATCTGGAAACACCATATATTTT. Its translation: CASSLSRASGNTIYF.

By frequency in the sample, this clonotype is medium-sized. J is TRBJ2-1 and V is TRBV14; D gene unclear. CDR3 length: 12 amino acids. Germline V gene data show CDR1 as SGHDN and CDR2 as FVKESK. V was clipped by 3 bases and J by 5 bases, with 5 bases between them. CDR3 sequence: CASSHRHNEQFF. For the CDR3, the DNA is TGTGCCAGCAGCCATCGACACAATGAGCAGTTCTTC.

The CDR3 is CASSYRAGGRLFF. The CDR3 bases are TGTGCCAGCAGTTACAGGGCAGGGGGCAGACTGTTTTTT. This chain joins TRBV6-5 and TRBJ1-4; 8 bases align to TRBD1. Germline CDR1 is MNHEY and CDR2 is SVGAGI. This CDR3 is built from 13 residues. The V segment lost 2 bases and the J segment 13 bases; nucleotides outside the gene matches: 6.

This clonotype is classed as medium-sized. The CDR3 spells CASSISGGGSQYF. The CDR3 nucleotides read TGTGCCAGCAGCATTAGCGGGGGGGGGTCCCAGTACTTC. V and J are TRBV5-6 and TRBJ2-5; TRBD2 matches 11 bases. Germline CDR1 is SGHDT and CDR2 is YYEEEE. The CDR3 is made up of 13 amino acids. The V gene end was trimmed by 4 bases and the J gene end by 9 bases; junction bases not matched to a gene: 5.

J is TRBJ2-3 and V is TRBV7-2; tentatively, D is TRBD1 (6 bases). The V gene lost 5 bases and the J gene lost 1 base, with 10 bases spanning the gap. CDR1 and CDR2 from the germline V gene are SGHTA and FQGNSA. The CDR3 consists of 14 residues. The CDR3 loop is CASSQQGGTDTQYF. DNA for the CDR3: TGTGCCAGCAGCCAACAGGGAGGCACAGATACGCAGTATTTT.

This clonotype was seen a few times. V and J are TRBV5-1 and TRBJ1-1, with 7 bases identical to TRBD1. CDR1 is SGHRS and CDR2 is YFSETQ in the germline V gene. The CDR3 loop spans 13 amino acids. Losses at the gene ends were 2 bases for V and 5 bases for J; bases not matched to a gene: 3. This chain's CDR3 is CASSLGQETEAFF. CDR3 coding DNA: TGCGCCAGCAGCTTAGGACAGGAGACTGAAGCTTTCTTT.

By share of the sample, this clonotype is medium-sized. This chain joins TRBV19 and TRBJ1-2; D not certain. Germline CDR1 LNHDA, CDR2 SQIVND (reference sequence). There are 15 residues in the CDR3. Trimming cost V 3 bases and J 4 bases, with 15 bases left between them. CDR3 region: CASSMLTGVSYGYTF. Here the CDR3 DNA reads TGTGCCAGTAGTATGCTCACCGGAGTCTCCTATGGCTACACCTTC.